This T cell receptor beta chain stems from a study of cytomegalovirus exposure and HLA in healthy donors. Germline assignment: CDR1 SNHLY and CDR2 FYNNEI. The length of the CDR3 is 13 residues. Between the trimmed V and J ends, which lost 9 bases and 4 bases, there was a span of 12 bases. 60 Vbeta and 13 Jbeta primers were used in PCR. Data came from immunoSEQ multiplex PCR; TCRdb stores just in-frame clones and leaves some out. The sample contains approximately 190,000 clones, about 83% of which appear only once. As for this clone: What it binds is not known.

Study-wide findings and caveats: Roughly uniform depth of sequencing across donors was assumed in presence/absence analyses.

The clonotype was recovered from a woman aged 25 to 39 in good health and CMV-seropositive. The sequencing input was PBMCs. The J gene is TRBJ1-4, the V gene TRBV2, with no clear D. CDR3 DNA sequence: TGTGCCAGTCAAATTTGGAGTAATGAAAAACTGTTTTTT. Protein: CASQIWSNEKLFF. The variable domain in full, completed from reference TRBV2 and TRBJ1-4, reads EPEVTQTPSHQVTQMGQEVILRCVPISNHLYFYWYRQILGQKVEFLVSFYNNEISEKSEIFDDQFSVERPDGSNFTLKIRSTKLEDSAMYFCASQIWSNEKLFFGSGTQLSVL.